This TCR beta chain was obtained from a study of T cell repertoires in cytomegalovirus infection. Study context: CMV epitopes in the study were HLA-C-restricted (recently identified) and HLA-B-restricted (well studied). Public TCR beta signatures were indicative of both CMV infection and a matching HLA type.

To note about this clonotype: Its antigen is unidentified.

TCRdb itself ran the reads through MiXCR, one entry per CDR3 protein. The sample holds about 890,000 distinct CDR3 sequences, about a third seen once. The CDR3 has 11 amino acids. CDR1 is MNHNY, CDR2 SVGAGI, per germline (reference sequence). Trimming took 11 bases from V and 8 from J; bases not matched to a gene: 8. The chain carries TRBV6-6 and TRBJ1-2, with 7 bases fitting TRBD1. The receptor comes from a human donor in good health (CMV status not recorded). Some clones in this sample may be carry-over from other donors' samples. Sequenced here: cultured CD8+ T cells from PBMCs, sampled from culture after CMV antigen stimulation. The CDR3, as DNA: TGTGCCTGCCAGGGGGGTTGGGGCTACACCTTC. It encodes CACQGGWGYTF.